The T cell receptor (beta chain) described here comes from a study of shared clonotypes between healthy human individuals. Data came from immunoSEQ multiplex PCR; TCRdb stores just in-frame clones and leaves some out. In the table there are a few million clones, 90% to 95% of which are singletons. This clone was counted a single time. The germline V gene has CDR1 LNHDA and CDR2 SQIVND (reference sequence). The CDR3 spans 13 residues. V was cut by 3 bases and J by 8 bases, with 13 bases left in between. Source material: naive CD4+ T cells from PBMCs. Subset: CD45RA+ positively selected. This TCR was sampled from a young man in good health. Some clones in this sample may be carry-over from other donors' samples. The genes are TRBV19 and TRBJ1-2; D might be TRBD1 (5 bases). CDR3 region: CASSISRDRGYTF. As DNA, the CDR3 is TGTGCCAGTAGTATCTCCAGGGACCGGGGCTACACCTTC.